A selection of T cell receptor beta chains follows, all from one sample in a study of OX40 agonist ivuxolimab in advanced cancers. The data were produced by immunoSEQ multiplex PCR, yet TCRdb's version contains in-frame clones alone and is incomplete. The sample lists just over 90,000 clones, roughly 90% occurring once. The sample here was CD4+ or CD8+ T cells sorted from blood, taken in a trial of the OX40 agonist ivuxolimab. These receptors came from an adult with an advanced solid tumor such as melanoma, head and neck, liver or kidney cancer. CDR3s include the opening cysteine and the closing phenylalanine or tryptophan. A D gene is named only where the DNA matches it firmly. Clone sizes are given selectively: once, few, many, or a class where the clone is expanded.

TRBV9	NA	once	TRBJ1-3	CASSANRESGNTIYF	TGTGCCAGCAGCGCAAACAGGGAGTCCGGAAACACCATATATTTT
TRBV7-3	NA	NA	TRBJ1-1	CASSSGAGTEAFF	TGTGCCAGCAGCTCAGGGGCCGGCACTGAAGCTTTCTTT
TRBV7-3	NA	NA	TRBJ2-1	CASSPYGGAREQFF	TGTGCCAGCAGCCCCTACGGGGGTGCAAGAGAGCAGTTCTTC
TRBV27	NA	NA	TRBJ1-1	CASSPQAHRAEAFF	TGTGCCAGCAGTCCCCAAGCCCACAGGGCTGAAGCTTTCTTT
TRBV2	TRBD1	NA	TRBJ2-6	CACWMGTGQGISGANVLTF	TGTGCCTGCTGGATGGGCACGGGACAGGGTATTTCTGGGGCCAACGTCCTGACTTTC
TRBV7-7	NA	NA	TRBJ2-7	CASSLRLGDEQYF	TGTGCTAGCAGCTTAAGATTAGGAGACGAGCAGTACTTC
TRBV12-5	NA	NA	TRBJ1-2	CASGLLQGLPVYGYTF	TGTGCTAGTGGTTTATTACAGGGCCTCCCTGTCTATGGCTACACCTTC
TRBV19	TRBD1	NA	TRBJ1-6	CASSPRTGSYNSPLHF	TGTGCCAGTAGCCCACGGACAGGCTCCTATAATTCACCCCTCCACTTT
TRBV5-1	TRBD1	NA	TRBJ2-7	CASSSPGQGIDEQYF	TGCGCCAGCAGCTCACCGGGACAGGGCATAGACGAGCAGTACTTC
TRBV2	NA	NA	TRBJ1-1	CASKRVVDIERTEAFF	TGTGCCAGCAAACGAGTGGTCGACATAGAGAGGACTGAAGCTTTCTTT
TRBV18	NA	NA	TRBJ2-5	CASSPNDREETQYF	TGTGCCAGCTCACCTAACGACCGGGAAGAGACCCAGTACTTC
TRBV6-6	NA	NA	TRBJ1-3	CSSGDTIYF	TGTTCTTCCGGGGACACCATATATTTT
TRBV10-1	NA	NA	TRBJ2-5	CASSESLGYQETQYF	TGCGCCAGCAGTGAGTCTTTAGGGTACCAAGAGACCCAGTACTTC
TRBV1	NA	NA	TRBJ2-5	CTSSQEIVETQYF	TGCACCAGCAGCCAAGAAATAGTGGAGACCCAGTACTTC